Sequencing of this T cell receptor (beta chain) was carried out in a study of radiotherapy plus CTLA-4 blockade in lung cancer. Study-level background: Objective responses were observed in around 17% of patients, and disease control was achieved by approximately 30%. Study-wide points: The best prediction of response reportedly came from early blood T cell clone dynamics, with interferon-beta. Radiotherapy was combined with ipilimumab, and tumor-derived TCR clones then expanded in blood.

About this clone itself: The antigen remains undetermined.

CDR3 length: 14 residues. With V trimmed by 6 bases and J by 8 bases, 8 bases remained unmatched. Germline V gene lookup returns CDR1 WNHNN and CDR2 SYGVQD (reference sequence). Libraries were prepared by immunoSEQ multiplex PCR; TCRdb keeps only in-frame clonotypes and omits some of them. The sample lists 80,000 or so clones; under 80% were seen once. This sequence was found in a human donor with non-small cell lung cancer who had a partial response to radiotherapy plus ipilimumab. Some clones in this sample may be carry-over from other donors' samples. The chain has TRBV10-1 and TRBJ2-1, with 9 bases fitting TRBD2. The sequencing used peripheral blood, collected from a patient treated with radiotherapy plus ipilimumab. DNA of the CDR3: TGCGCCAGCAGCCAGGCGGGAGGGTGGCATGAGCAGTTCTTC. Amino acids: CASSQAGGWHEQFF.